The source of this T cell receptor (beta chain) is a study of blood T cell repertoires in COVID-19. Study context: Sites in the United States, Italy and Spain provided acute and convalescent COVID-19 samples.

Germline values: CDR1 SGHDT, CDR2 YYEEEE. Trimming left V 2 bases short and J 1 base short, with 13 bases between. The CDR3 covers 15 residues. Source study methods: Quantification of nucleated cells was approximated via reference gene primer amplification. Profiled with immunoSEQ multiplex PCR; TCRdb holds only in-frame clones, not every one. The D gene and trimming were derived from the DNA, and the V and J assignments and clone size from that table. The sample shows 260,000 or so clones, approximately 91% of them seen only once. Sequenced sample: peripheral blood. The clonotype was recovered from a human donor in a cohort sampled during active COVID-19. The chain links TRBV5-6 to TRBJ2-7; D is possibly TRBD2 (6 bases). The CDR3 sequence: CASSLMIGSSYEQYF. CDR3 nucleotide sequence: TGTGCCAGCAGCTTAATGATCGGGAGTTCCTACGAGCAGTACTTC. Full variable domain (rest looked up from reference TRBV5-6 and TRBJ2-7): DAGVTQSPTHLIKTRGQQVTLRCSPKSGHDTVSWYQQALGQGPQFIFQYYEEEERQRGNFPDRFSGHQFPNYSSELNVNALLLGDSALYLCASSLMIGSSYEQYFGPGTRLTVT.